The entry below describes one T cell receptor beta chain. The antigen is unknown. These data originate in a study of siplizumab effects on memory and regulatory T cells. Per-sample assaying covered 80,000 to 100,000 TCR templates. Generated by immunoSEQ multiplex PCR, the TCRdb table keeps only in-frame clones and is missing some. The sample has some 110,000 clones, approximately 93% seen once. Broader study findings: To unstimulated subsets, only a minor fraction of alloreactive clones could be mapped. It seemed that naive T cells were more diverse than memory cells and were major contributors to the alloresponse.

J lost 4 bases, V lost 5 bases, and 8 bases had no gene match. The germline V gene has CDR1 SGDLS and CDR2 YYNGEE. CDR3 length: 15 residues. Source material: Tregs sorted from blood. This receptor was identified in a human donor in good health. The chain uses TRBV9 and TRBJ1-5; 8 nucleotides match TRBD1. CDR3 sequence: CASSLGQGPNQPQHF. CDR3 sequence (DNA): TGTGCCAGCAGTTTAGGACAGGGTCCTAATCAGCCCCAGCATTTT.